This T cell receptor beta chain was recorded in a study of T cells in Graves' hyperthyroidism and ophthalmopathy. Study as a whole: The initial diagnosis was the point when peripheral blood was collected, ahead of any treatment.

This clonotype was counted once. A single base separates this from a much larger clone, so it may be a read error. Since no conserved phenylalanine or tryptophan closes the CDR3, a read error is the likely cause. Using RNA transcripts as the source, TCR beta CDR3 regions were amplified. TCR CDR3 underwent first-round RT-PCR with the HTBI primer set. Via MiXCR, TCRdb re-called the multiplex PCR reads, giving one row per CDR3 protein. The repertoire consists of approximately 640,000 distinct CDR3 sequences, with about 16% occurring once and the leading ten covering approximately 3.8%. The CDR3 spans 11 residues. Trimming shortened V by 7 bases and J by 6 bases, and 9 bases separated the two germline ends. CDR1 is MNHNS, CDR2 SASEGT, per germline.

This TCR was recovered from a woman in her twenties or thirties with Graves' hyperthyroidism. Sequencing input: blood. The chain recombines TRBV6-1 with TRBJ1-1; D is unclear. CDR3 residues: CASTQGSEAFL. The CDR3 DNA reads TGTGCCAGCACTCAAGGGTCTGAAGCTTTCCTT.